This TCR beta chain came from a study of T-cell memory formation after mild COVID-19 (dated by TCRdb to the early 2020s). Regarding the research as a whole: TCR sequence clusters from the two donors were found to be largely donor specific. In a couple of donors, T-cell clones that expanded and contracted after mild COVID-19 were tracked by sequencing TCRalpha and TCRbeta repertoires over time. The cohort was made up of two young adult volunteers, one female and one male, who were previously healthy.

Ficoll-Paque density gradient centrifugation was used to isolate PBMCs. Overall study outcomes, separate from this receptor: Contracting CD4+ clones were located mainly in the CM and EM memory subsets, whereas CD8+ clones were found to be enriched in EMRA. The study covered only two mild cases, and larger cohorts including severe cases with pre-infection samples were considered necessary. From day 15 to 85, contracting clones showed balanced CD4/CD8 phenotypes, whereas a second wave of clones that expanded from day 15 to 37 leaned towards CD4+. Whether the second-wave clones peaking on day 37 were SARS-CoV-2 specific was not confirmed. Some responding clones were detected in pre-infection memory, suggesting pre-existing cross-reactive memory T cells joined the SARS-CoV-2 response.

As to this clonotype: There is no known antigen for this receptor. No per-base quality is available; no much larger clone lies one base away.

The CDR3 spans 14 residues, from the cysteine through the phenylalanine. The read is trimmed to its CDR3 DNA, 42 bases read in frame from base 1. The V end gives up 7 bases and the J end 2 bases, leaving 10 bases in the junction not matched to a gene. CDR1 and CDR2, looked up from the germline V gene, are SQVTM and ANQGSEA. Sequencing instrument: Illumina NovaSeq 6000. TCRalpha and TCRbeta cDNA libraries were constructed by 5'RACE with constant-segment primers, with sample barcodes and unique molecular identifiers being introduced. Trizol reagent was used to extract RNA from every sample. Library amplification was performed in two PCR steps, and a second sample barcode and Illumina TruSeq adapters were introduced in the second step. Libraries were sequenced on an Illumina NovaSeq with 2 x 150 bp paired-end reads. For the original study's pipeline: With migec v1.2.7, reads were demultiplexed and then collapsed into UMI-guided consensus sequences. Using mixcr v2.1.11, UMI consensuses were aligned to TRA and TRB V and J templates and then assembled into clonotypes. A clonotype was counted as expanded or contracted only when both edgeR and NoisET called the clonotype significant, with the noise models trained on biological replicates. For edgeR calls, a false discovery rate-adjusted p below 0.01 and a log2 fold-change threshold of 1 were applied. As an exploratory analysis of dynamics, max-normalized trajectories of the 1000 most abundant clonotypes were examined by PCA with hierarchical clustering. Separately sequenced CD4+ and CD8+ repertoires were used to assign a CD4 or CD8 phenotype to each responding clone. TCRdb handled the public reads itself, with Q25 trimming in fastp and clone calling in MiXCR, and kept productive beta chains. Each record represents a unique CDR3 protein, reported with the most common genes and DNA among its rows. The V and J calls were determined by TCRdb, not by the authors. The sample table lists hundreds of thousands of distinct CDR3 sequences, about a fifth of them with a count of one. The top ten constitute around 8.4% of the sample.

The clonotype comes from an adult woman who had mild COVID-19 (a few samples of this study predate the infection). The sample titles of this study are shuffled in the database, so cell type and time point are left out; the donor was told from shared clones. The chain is assembled from TRBV29-1 and TRBJ1-2; TRBD1 agrees with 7 junctional bases. Sequencing used PBMCs or a T cell subset sorted from them (not recorded which). The DNA reads as follows: TGCAGCGCTTCACAGGGGAGAGCCAACTATGGCTACACCTTC. This codes for CSASQGRANYGYTF.